The clone carrying this T cell receptor beta chain was detected many times. The V gene's germline CDR1 is MGHDK and CDR2 SYGVNS. This CDR3 has 16 residues. Deletions cut 2 bases from V and 4 bases from J, with 17 bases between. The source of the sample is a study of neurological immune-mediated disorders. TCRdb independently ran MiXCR on the 5' RACE reads; one entry per CDR3 protein. The sample contains around 130,000 distinct CDR3 sequences, about 3.2% of which appear only once. The genes are TRBV25-1 and TRBJ1-2; D not resolved. The sample taken for sequencing was PBMCs. The sequence was obtained from a woman in her 30s with multiple sclerosis. CDR3 amino acids: CASSEGSGQTFYGYTF. The CDR3, as DNA: TGTGCCAGCAGTGAAGGTAGTGGGCAGACCTTCTATGGCTACACCTTC.